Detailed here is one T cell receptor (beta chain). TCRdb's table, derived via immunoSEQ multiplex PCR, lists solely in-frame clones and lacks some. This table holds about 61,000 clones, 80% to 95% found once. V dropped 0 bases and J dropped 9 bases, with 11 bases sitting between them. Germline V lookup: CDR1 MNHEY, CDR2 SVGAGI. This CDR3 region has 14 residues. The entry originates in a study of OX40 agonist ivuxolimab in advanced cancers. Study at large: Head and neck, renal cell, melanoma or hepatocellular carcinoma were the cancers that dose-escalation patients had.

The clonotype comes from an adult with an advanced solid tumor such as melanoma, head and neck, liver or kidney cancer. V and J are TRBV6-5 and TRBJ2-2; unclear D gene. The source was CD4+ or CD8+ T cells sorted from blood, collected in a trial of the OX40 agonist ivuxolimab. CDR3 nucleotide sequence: TGTGCCAGCAGTTACTCGAGTTCCCGTCGGGAGCTGTTTTTT. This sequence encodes CASSYSSSRRELFF.